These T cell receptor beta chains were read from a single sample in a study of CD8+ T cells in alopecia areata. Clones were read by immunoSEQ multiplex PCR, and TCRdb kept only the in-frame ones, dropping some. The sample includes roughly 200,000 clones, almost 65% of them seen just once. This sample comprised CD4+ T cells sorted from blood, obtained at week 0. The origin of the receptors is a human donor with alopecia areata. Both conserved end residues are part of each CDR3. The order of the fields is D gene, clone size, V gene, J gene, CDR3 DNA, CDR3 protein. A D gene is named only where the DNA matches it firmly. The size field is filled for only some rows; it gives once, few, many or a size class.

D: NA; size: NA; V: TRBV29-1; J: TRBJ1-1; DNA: TGCAGCGTTGGCGGCGGAGGGCTGAACACTGAAGCTTTCTTT; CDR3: CSVGGGGLNTEAFF
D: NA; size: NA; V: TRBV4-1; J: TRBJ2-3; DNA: TGCGCCAGCAGCCAAGAGTCGGGAACATTCGATACGCAGTATTTT; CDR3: CASSQESGTFDTQYF
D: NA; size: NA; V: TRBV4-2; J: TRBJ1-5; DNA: TGTGCCAGCAGCCAAGACAGGGTGGGCCAGCCCCAGCATTTT; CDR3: CASSQDRVGQPQHF
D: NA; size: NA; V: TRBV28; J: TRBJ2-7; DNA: TGTGCCAGCTCCTTGGGGGCCGCATCGGCCTACGAGCAGTACTTC; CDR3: CASSLGAASAYEQYF
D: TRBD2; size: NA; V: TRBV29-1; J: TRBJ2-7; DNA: TGCAGCGGGATGTTAGCGGGGGTGGGCGAGCAGTACTTC; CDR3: CSGMLAGVGEQYF
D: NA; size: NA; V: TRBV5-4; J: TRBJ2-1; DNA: TGTGCCAGCAGCCCACGAGGCCTTGAGCGATCCTACAATGAGCAGTTCTTC; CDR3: CASSPRGLERSYNEQFF
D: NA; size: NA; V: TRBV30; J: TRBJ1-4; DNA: TGTGCCTGGAGTCAGGGATATGCAACTAATGAAAAACTGTTTTTT; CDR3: CAWSQGYATNEKLFF
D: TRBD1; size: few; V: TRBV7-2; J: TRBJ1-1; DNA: TGTGCCAGCAGCTTCGGGACAGGGAACACTGAAGCTTTCTTT; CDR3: CASSFGTGNTEAFF
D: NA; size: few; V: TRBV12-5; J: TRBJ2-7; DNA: TGTGCTAGTGGTTTGGACCACTACGAGCAGTACTTC; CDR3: CASGLDHYEQYF
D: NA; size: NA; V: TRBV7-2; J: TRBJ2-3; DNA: TGTGCCAGCAGCTCCAGGGTAGATACGCAGTATTTT; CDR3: CASSSRVDTQYF
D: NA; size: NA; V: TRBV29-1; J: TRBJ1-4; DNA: TGCAGCGTTGAGGGGAATGGGGAAAAACTGTTTTTT; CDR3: CSVEGNGEKLFF
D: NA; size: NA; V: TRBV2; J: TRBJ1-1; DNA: TGTGCCAGCAGTGAACGGTCCCCAGGGACTGAAGCTTTCTTT; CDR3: CASSERSPGTEAFF